Presented here are 8 T cell receptor beta chains from one specimen sequenced in a study of T cell responses to AZD1222 COVID-19 vaccine. Some clones are missing from TCRdb's copy, which holds only in-frame ones; the method was immunoSEQ multiplex PCR. The sample yields about 30,000 clones, approximately 88% seen once. This specimen was peripheral blood, taken on day 0 of AZD1222 vaccination. All receptors derive from an adult in good health.

Comment on this clone: At one end the junction does not follow the germline gene, possibly because of a read error. The gene calls are TRBV15 and TRBJ1-6; D is possibly TRBD1 (6 bases). The length of the CDR3 is 15 residues. CDR1 LNHNV and CDR2 YYDKDF come from the germline V gene (reference sequence). In nucleotides, the CDR3 is TGTGCCACCAGCAGAGTTGGGACACCCAACTCACCCCTCTACTTT. Residues: CATSRVGTPNSPLYF. Full variable domain (rest looked up from reference TRBV15 and TRBJ1-6): DAMVIQNPRYQVTQFGKPVTLSCSQTLNHNVMYWYQQKSSQAPKLLFHYYDKDFNNEADTPDNFQSRRPNTSFCFLDIRSPGLGDTAMYLCATSRVGTPNSPLYFGNGTRLTVT.

Details on this clone: Other nucleotide sequences from this sample produce the same CDR3. The chain is built from TRBV5-1 and TRBJ2-1; possibly TRBD2 for D (5 bases). The CDR3 is made up of 15 amino acids. Trimming removed 1 base at V and 1 base at J, with 9 bases between. The germline gives CDR1 SGHRS, CDR2 YFSETQ. For the CDR3, the DNA is TGCGCCAGCAGCTTGTCCGGAGGATCCTACAATGAGCAGTTCTTC. Translating gives CASSLSGGSYNEQFF.

The chain couples TRBV11-2 to TRBJ2-7; D remains unclear. CDR3 length equals 12 residues. Germline assignment: CDR1 SGHAT and CDR2 FQNNGV. V was clipped by 0 bases and J by 6 bases, with 6 bases between them. CDR3 nucleotides: TGTGCCAGCAGCTTAGATTTGGCCGAGCAGTACTTC. Translation: CASSLDLAEQYF. The whole variable domain, remainder taken from reference TRBV11-2 and TRBJ2-7, is EAGVAQSPRYKIIEKRQSVAFWCNPISGHATLYWYQQILGQGPKLLIQFQNNGVVDDSQLPKDRFSAERLKGVDSTLKIQPAKLEDSAVYLCASSLDLAEQYFGPGTRLTVT.

This chain joins TRBV7-6 and TRBJ1-4; 10 bases match TRBD1. With V trimmed by 5 bases and J by 10 bases, 13 bases remained unmatched. This CDR3 comprises 16 residues. Germline assignment: CDR1 SGHVS and CDR2 FNYEAQ. The CDR3 sequence is CASSLLDRGHGGKLFF. DNA for the CDR3: TGTGCCAGCAGCCTTCTCGACAGGGGGCATGGGGGAAAACTGTTTTTT. Variable domain in full (rest from reference TRBV7-6 and TRBJ1-4): GAGVSQSPRYKVTKRGQDVALRCDPISGHVSLYWYRQALGQGPEFLTYFNYEAQQDKSGLPNDRFSAERPEGSISTLTIQRTEQRDSAMYRCASSLLDRGHGGKLFFGSGTQLSVL.

The chain uses TRBV28 and TRBJ2-3, with D maybe TRBD2 (5 bases). The CDR3 has 16 residues. Germline loops: CDR1 MDHEN, CDR2 SYDVKM. Trimming pared 6 bases from V and 0 bases from J, leaving 16 bases between. CDR3 sequence reads: CASSHRIAKSTDTQYF. The CDR3 region has the DNA TGTGCCAGCAGCCACCGGATAGCGAAAAGCACAGATACGCAGTATTTT.

This clone was counted once. This chain links TRBV4-1 with TRBJ2-3; D unclear. The ends were cut back, 1 base at V and 5 bases at J, with 13 bases in the middle. CDR3 length: 15 amino acids. Germline V gene sequence: CDR1 MGHRA, CDR2 YSYEKL. CDR3: CASSQASGPVDTQYF. CDR3 sequence (DNA): TGCGCCAGCAGCCAAGCCTCCGGACCAGTAGATACGCAGTATTTT.

V is TRBV3-1 (or the pseudogene TRBV3-2) and J is TRBJ2-3; 13 bases align to TRBD2. The germline V gene encodes CDR1 LGHDT and CDR2 YNNKEL (reference sequence). There are 19 residues in the CDR3. J lost 2 bases, V lost 6 bases, and 14 bases had no gene match. In nucleotides, the CDR3 is TGTGCCAGCAGGCCGGGACTAGCGGGGATATTCGATGCCACAGATACGCAGTATTTT. This codes for CASRPGLAGIFDATDTQYF.

This clone showed up just once. This rearrangement joins TRBV7-2 to TRBJ2-7, with a possible D match to TRBD1 (5 bases). CDR1 and CDR2 (germline): SGHTA, FQGNSA. Trimming took 5 bases from V and 3 from J, leaving 17 bases between them. The length of the CDR3 is 15 residues. The CDR3 nucleotides read TGTGCCAGCAGCGCCCGAAGGCAGGGAAGCTACGAGCAGTACTTC. Encoded protein: CASSARRQGSYEQYF.